This entry is about one TCR beta chain. The data were taken from a study of cytotoxic CD8 clonotypes in ibrutinib-treated CLL. Germline V gene sequence: CDR1 SGDLS, CDR2 YYNGEE. V was cut by 4 bases and J by 6 bases, with 21 bases left in between. The CDR3 has 16 residues. Generated by immunoSEQ multiplex PCR, the TCRdb table keeps only in-frame clones and is missing some. This table holds 50,000 to 65,000 clones, over 60% found once. This clonotype was sampled from a human donor with chronic lymphocytic leukemia. The genes are TRBV9 and TRBJ2-3; D possibly uses TRBD1 or TRBD2 (5 bases each). Sequencing was performed on PBMCs, taken after 12 months of ibrutinib treatment. CDR3 bases: TGTGCCAGCAGCTTCGGTAGCAGTATCGGGGCGGATACGCAGTATTTT. Its translation: CASSFGSSIGADTQYF.